Listed below are T cell receptor beta chains from one sample, sequenced in a study of CD8 T cells in Susac syndrome. One entry per CDR3 protein, called by TCRdb with MiXCR from the immunoSEQ multiplex PCR reads. This table holds about 94,000 distinct CDR3 sequences, 90% to 95% found once. The specimen was CD4+ T cells from PBMCs. The receptors shown here come from a human donor with Susac syndrome. Each CDR3 is given without its conserved first and last residue.

13 TRBV12-3/TRBV12-4 ASRRSGDPNQPQH
16 TRBV11-2 ASSSSSATVTSGNTIY
14 TRBV6-1 ASRSVQAVIRGELF
12 TRBV28 ASKSGGSTYEQY
10 TRBV29-1 SVDRGGYEQY
10 TRBV28 ASTILGGGYT
13 TRBV20-1 SAKTTGGGSQPQH
13 TRBV6-5 ASSRTTQANYGYT
14 TRBV7-8 ASSLEWRVSNQPQH
12 TRBV27 ASSFDFVDSPLH
12 TRBV20-1 SAPAGGYSYEQY
10 TRBV24-1 ATSDRGNEQF
11 TRBV30 AWRRTRQETQY
11 TRBV20-1 SATRTGPGGYT
11 TRBV30 ASRDPSKETQY
9 TRBV30 AWREGGSQY
17 TRBV25-1 ASSDGYGQGAAGGSPLH
12 TRBV19 ASRRPGGTGELF
11 TRBV11-3 ASSLDYNSPLH